Listed here are 17 T cell receptor beta chains from one sample, sequenced in a study of T cell repertoires in cytomegalovirus infection. The antigens these receptors bind are not known. MiXCR, run by TCRdb on the reads, gives a single entry per CDR3 protein. Of fewer than 650,000 distinct CDR3 sequences in the sample, under 45% were seen once. Sequenced material: cultured PBMCs, taken from culture after CMV antigen stimulation. All receptors come from a human donor in good health (CMV status not recorded). Some clones in this sample may be carry-over from other donors' samples.

The chain employs TRBV2 and TRBJ1-2; D is unclear. The V end lost 1 base, the J end lost 1 base, and 7 bases lay between the germline ends. Germline-derived CDR1 and CDR2 are SNHLY and FYNNEI. This CDR3 is built from 14 residues. The CDR3: CASSEVWNNYGYTF. CDR3 sequence (DNA): TGTGCCAGCAGTGAAGTTTGGAATAACTATGGCTACACCTTC.

The J gene is TRBJ2-3, the V gene TRBV6-6, with 9 bases that match TRBD2. Germline CDR1 MNHNY, CDR2 SVGAGI (reference sequence). The CDR3 has 15 amino acids. The junction had 4 bases not matched to a gene; V was cut back by 6 bases and J by 0 bases. CDR3 DNA sequence: TGTGCCAGCAGGAATAGCGGGGGCAGCACAGATACGCAGTATTTT. Its translation is CASRNSGGSTDTQYF.

The chain joins TRBV6-2 or TRBV6-3 to TRBJ1-5; 7 bases are shared with TRBD1. Germline V gene data show CDR1 as MNHEY and CDR2 as SVGEGT. This CDR3 is built from 18 residues. Trimming removed 0 bases from V and 0 bases from J; junction bases left unmatched: 8. The DNA for the CDR3 is TGTGCCAGCAGTTACTCAGGGACAGCCGTTTATAGCAATCAGCCCCAGCATTTT. It codes for CASSYSGTAVYSNQPQHF.

This chain joins TRBV19 and TRBJ2-1, with D maybe TRBD2 (6 bases). The germline V gene encodes CDR1 LNHDA and CDR2 SQIVND (reference sequence). The length of the CDR3 is 14 residues. The V end was cut by 2 bases, the J end by 15 bases, with 20 bases between. The CDR3 sequence is CASSIIPLSSARFF. In DNA, the CDR3 is TGTGCCAGTAGTATAATCCCCCTCTCTAGCGCACGGTTCTTC.

This clonotype was counted only a few times. This rearrangement joins TRBV19 to TRBJ2-5, with D perhaps TRBD2 (6 bases). Trimming shortened V by 5 bases and J by 5 bases, and 18 bases separated the two germline ends. CDR1 and CDR2 (germline): LNHDA, SQIVND (reference sequence). The CDR3 has 15 residues. CDR3 in DNA: TGTGCCAGTAGTCCCCAGGGCCAAGGGAGGGAGACCCAGTACTTC. Its translation: CASSPQGQGRETQYF.

The chain has TRBV6-8 and TRBJ1-5, with a weak D call TRBD1 (6 bases). There are 14 residues in the CDR3. V lost 4 bases to trimming and J lost 7 bases, with 14 bases between them. Germline V gene lookup returns CDR1 MNHGY and CDR2 SAAAGT. DNA of the CDR3: TGTGCCAGCAGTTCGTACAGGGCGGAGCAGCCCCAGCATTTT. This gives the protein CASSSYRAEQPQHF.

This clonotype was seen only a few times. The V call is TRBV12-3 or TRBV12-4, the J call TRBJ2-7; perhaps D is TRBD1 or TRBD2 (5 bases each). The CDR3 contains 20 residues. Trimming cost V 5 bases and J 2 bases, with 31 bases left between them. The CDR3 nucleotides are TGTGCCAGCAGTGTCAGTGGACACCGAACGAAAACCGGGGCCCCCTACGAGCAGTACTTC. Translated: CASSVSGHRTKTGAPYEQYF.

This clonotype was seen at least ten times. The chain has TRBV12-3 or TRBV12-4 and TRBJ2-1, with TRBD2 matching 10 bases. CDR3 length equals 17 residues. Unmatched junction bases numbered 15, after V lost 6 bases and J lost 7 bases. CDR3 DNA sequence: TGTGCCAGCAGCCTCGGATCCGGTAGCGGGGGGCCGAATGAGCAGTTCTTC. Its translation is CASSLGSGSGGPNEQFF.

The chain joins TRBV6-1 to TRBJ1-6; tentatively, D is TRBD1 (5 bases). The CDR3 loop spans 16 amino acids. With 3 bases removed from V and 7 bases from J, the gap between germline ends came to 16 bases. Germline V gives CDR1 MNHNS, CDR2 SASEGT. DNA of the CDR3: TGTGCCAGCAGTGAGCCCCCGAGGGGAGGCAATTCACCCCTCCACTTT. This sequence encodes CASSEPPRGGNSPLHF.

This clonotype appeared a few times. The rearrangement links TRBV27 to TRBJ1-5, with D tentatively TRBD1 (5 bases). The CDR3 is made up of 16 amino acids. Trimming took off 4 bases at V and 6 bases at J, with 19 bases between the two ends. Germline CDR1 is MNHEY and CDR2 is SMNVEV (reference sequence). In DNA, the CDR3 is TGTGCCAGCAGTTCCTCCCGGGACCCCCAGGGTCAGCCCCAGCATTTT. Encoded protein: CASSSSRDPQGQPQHF.

V and J are TRBV7-7 and TRBJ2-2; TRBD2 matches 8 bases. The CDR3 consists of 15 residues. V lost 5 bases to trimming and J lost 4 bases; unmatched junction nucleotides: 6. Germline loops: CDR1 SSHAT, CDR2 FNYEAQ (reference sequence). Written as DNA, the CDR3 is TGTGCCAGCAGCCTTAGCGGGGCACCCACCGGGGAGCTGTTTTTT. Its protein product is CASSLSGAPTGELFF.

The chain employs TRBV28 and TRBJ2-3; D may be TRBD2 (5 bases). The CDR3 runs to 13 residues. V lost 5 bases to trimming and J lost 8 bases, with 14 bases between them. The germline V gene encodes CDR1 MDHEN and CDR2 SYDVKM. The CDR3, as DNA: TGTGCCAGCAGTCTACCGACTACCAGTACGCAGTATTTT. As protein: CASSLPTTSTQYF.

This clonotype was observed a few times. The chain recombines TRBV12-5 with TRBJ1-6, with a possible D match to TRBD1 (5 bases). Trimming took off 0 bases at V and 9 bases at J, with 15 bases between the two ends. The CDR3 covers 16 residues. The V gene's germline CDR1 is LGHNT and CDR2 FRNRAP. The CDR3 reads CASGLVREGIGSPLHF. Written as DNA, the CDR3 is TGTGCTAGTGGTTTGGTCAGGGAAGGGATTGGTTCACCCCTCCACTTT. Using reference TRBV12-5 and TRBJ1-6 for the parts outside the CDR3, the full variable domain is DARVTQTPRHKVTEMGQEVTMRCQPILGHNTVFWYRQTMMQGLELLAYFRNRAPLDDSGMPKDRFSAEMPDATLATLKIQPSEPRDSAVYFCASGLVREGIGSPLHFGNGTRLTVT.

The chain carries TRBV29-1 and TRBJ2-6; D perhaps matches TRBD1 (6 bases). V lost 7 bases to trimming and J lost 0 bases, with 16 bases between them. CDR3 length: 16 amino acids. Germline CDR1 and CDR2: SQVTM and ANQGSEA. DNA for the CDR3: TGCAGCGCAGGGGACGGAAGTTACTCTGGGGCCAACGTCCTGACTTTC. Amino acids: CSAGDGSYSGANVLTF.

The sample holds a few counts of this clonotype. The V gene is TRBV28, the J gene TRBJ1-3; no clear D gene. Trimming pared 2 bases from V and 4 bases from J, leaving 15 bases between. There are 16 residues in the CDR3. In germline, CDR1 is MDHEN, CDR2 SYDVKM. CDR3 sequence: CASSLPGLGGGNTIYF. The DNA for the CDR3 is TGTGCCAGCAGTTTACCCGGACTTGGCGGCGGAAACACCATATATTTT.

The rearrangement uses TRBV5-6 and TRBJ1-2; perhaps TRBD1 as D (5 bases). Germline V gives CDR1 SGHDT, CDR2 YYEEEE. V lost 4 bases and J 8 bases, leaving 12 bases between the germline ends. The CDR3 sequence is 12 residues long. The CDR3 protein is CASSRAWDGYTF. The CDR3 nucleotides read TGTGCCAGCAGCCGTGCTTGGGACGGCTACACCTTC.

This clonotype has more than one count but fewer than ten. The chain uses TRBV7-6 and TRBJ1-1, with D possibly TRBD1 on 6 matching bases. Germline CDR1 and CDR2: SGHVS and FNYEAQ. The CDR3 contains 14 residues. The V gene lost 5 bases and the J gene lost 0 bases, with 10 bases spanning the gap. The CDR3: CASSHREVNTEAFF. In DNA form, the CDR3 reads TGTGCCAGCAGCCACAGGGAGGTGAACACTGAAGCTTTCTTT.